This entry lists 20 T cell receptor beta chains sequenced from one sample in a study of Ad26.COV2.S vaccination and SARS-CoV-2 variants. Using immunoSEQ multiplex PCR, the repertoire was profiled, and TCRdb retains in-frame clones only, with some absent. The sample has around 300,000 clones; approximately 86% are singletons. Sample treatment: around 19 received Ad26.COV2.S at low or high dose, single or two shots; several received placebo; per-sample allocation not given. The study sampled participants on day 63 after the first vaccine or placebo injection. Sample: peripheral blood, taken in a trial of Ad26.COV2.S vaccine versus placebo. The receptors here all came from a person aged 18-65 years who received the Ad26.COV2.S COVID-19 vaccine or a placebo.

This chain joins TRBV4-3 and TRBJ1-1; 10 bases fit TRBD1. The trim removed 0 bases at V and 7 bases at J, leaving 2 bases unmatched. CDR1 and CDR2 from the germline V gene are LGHNA and YSLEER. The CDR3 contains 14 residues. CDR3 sequence (DNA): TGCGCCAGCAGCCAAGATTGGACAGGGGGTGAAGCTTTCTTT. This translates into CASSQDWTGGEAFF.

The count of this clone is one. The chain couples TRBV5-1 to TRBJ1-2; 10 bases fit TRBD1. Losses at the gene ends were 4 bases for V and 8 bases for J; bases not matched to a gene: 17. Germline V gene lookup returns CDR1 SGHRS and CDR2 YFSETQ. This CDR3 has 17 residues. CDR3 region: CASSQFDRGRWMVGYTF. For the CDR3, the DNA is TGCGCCAGCAGCCAATTTGACAGGGGGCGATGGATGGTCGGCTACACCTTC.

The chain is built from TRBV4-1 and TRBJ2-6; the match to TRBD1 covers 8 bases. The CDR3 has 20 residues. In germline, CDR1 is MGHRA, CDR2 YSYEKL. Unmatched junction bases numbered 16, after V lost 3 bases and J lost 3 bases. The DNA of the CDR3 is TGCGCCAGCAGCCAGACCTACCCGGACAGGGTGGGAGTTGGGGCCAACGTCCTGACTTTC. This codes for CASSQTYPDRVGVGANVLTF.

V gene TRBV5-1 combines with J gene TRBJ1-2, with a tentative D call TRBD1 (5 bases). CDR3 length equals 14 residues. Trimming shortened V by 0 bases and J by 3 bases, and 9 bases separated the two germline ends. CDR1 and CDR2 (germline): SGHRS, YFSETQ. CDR3 in amino acids: CASSLGGGDYGYTF. CDR3 bases: TGCGCCAGCAGCTTGGGCGGGGGGGACTATGGCTACACCTTC.

The rearrangement joins TRBV30 to TRBJ2-3; TRBD1 agrees at 8 bases. The CDR3 is made up of 14 amino acids. V gave up 1 base and J gave up 4 bases; unmatched junction bases: 4. Looked up from germline, CDR1 is GTSNPN and CDR2 is SVGIG (reference sequence). This CDR3 is CAWSGTGSSDTQYF. DNA for the CDR3: TGTGCCTGGAGTGGGACAGGGTCTTCAGATACGCAGTATTTT.

V gene TRBV2 combines with J gene TRBJ2-5; 7 bases align to TRBD2. This CDR3 spans 14 amino acids. V was clipped by 7 bases and J by 4 bases; unmatched bases: 9. Germline CDR1 SNHLY, CDR2 FYNNEI. This CDR3 reads CASNERGGGETQYF. The CDR3 nucleotides are TGTGCCAGCAACGAGCGGGGTGGAGGAGAGACCCAGTACTTC.

The chain uses TRBV6-6 and TRBJ1-5; D is possibly TRBD1 (6 bases). The germline CDR1 and CDR2 sequences are MNHNY and SVGAGI (reference sequence). With 5 bases removed from V and 9 bases from J, the gap between germline ends came to 26 bases. The length of the CDR3 is 17 residues. This CDR3 reads CASSRVRGQPHGRPQHF. The CDR3 DNA reads as TGTGCCAGCAGTCGAGTTAGGGGACAACCCCACGGTAGGCCCCAGCATTTT.

The rearrangement uses TRBV4-1 and TRBJ2-7; D unclear. Per germline, CDR1 MGHRA and CDR2 YSYEKL. With 5 bases removed from V and 1 base from J, the gap between germline ends came to 9 bases. The CDR3 is 13 amino acids. CDR3 DNA sequence: TGCGCCAGCAGCTTCGACCTTTCCTACGAGCAGTACTTC. Translating it yields CASSFDLSYEQYF.

This clone was recorded once. This chain connects TRBV9 to TRBJ1-4; TRBD1 might be the D (5 bases). CDR3 length equals 16 residues. The V gene's germline CDR1 is SGDLS and CDR2 YYNGEE. Trimming removed 3 bases at V and 10 bases at J, with 22 bases between. The CDR3 is CASSASGTALSGKLFF. In DNA form, the CDR3 reads TGTGCCAGCAGCGCGAGTGGGACGGCACTATCAGGAAAACTGTTTTTT.

The V call is TRBV12-3 or TRBV12-4, the J call TRBJ2-2; TRBD2 matches 8 bases. The CDR3 is made up of 13 amino acids. V shed 0 bases and J 11 bases; nucleotides not matched to a gene: 2. In nucleotides, the CDR3 is TGTGCCAGCAGTTTAGCTAGCGGGGCTGAGCTGTTTTTT. The encoded protein is CASSLASGAELFF.

This clone was seen more than once but under ten times. V is TRBV6-5 and J is TRBJ1-2; 11 positions agree with TRBD1. With 4 bases clipped from V and 8 bases from J, the junction kept 9 bases outside the gene matches. CDR1 is MNHEY and CDR2 is SVGAGI in the germline V gene. This CDR3 comprises 15 residues. CDR3 sequence reads: CASSSAGQGEGGYTF. Written as DNA, the CDR3 is TGTGCCAGCAGTTCGGCGGGACAGGGGGAGGGCGGCTACACCTTC.

The chain's CDR3 is CASSLPSVTNEQYF. For the CDR3, the DNA is TGTGCCAGCAGCTTGCCTAGCGTGACGAACGAGCAGTACTTC. The chain uses TRBV7-2 and TRBJ2-7, with D perhaps matching TRBD2 (6 bases). Deletions cut 3 bases from V and 5 bases from J, with 14 bases between. The germline gives CDR1 SGHTA, CDR2 FQGNSA. CDR3 length: 14 residues.

The chain has TRBV5-6 and TRBJ1-5, with 7 bases identical to TRBD1. J gave up 1 base and V 0 bases, and 4 bases lay outside the gene matches. This CDR3 spans 16 amino acids. Germline V gene sequence: CDR1 SGHDT, CDR2 YYEEEE. This chain's CDR3 is CASSLGSGGSNQPQHF. The DNA for the CDR3 is TGTGCCAGCAGCTTGGGGTCAGGGGGAAGCAATCAGCCCCAGCATTTT.

The chain carries TRBV7-8 and TRBJ1-5; D remains unclear. The germline gives CDR1 SGHVS, CDR2 FQNEAQ. The CDR3 contains 14 residues. Trimming pared 1 base from V and 3 bases from J, leaving 7 bases between. The CDR3 loop reads CASSLVGFNQPQHF. The DNA for the CDR3 is TGTGCCAGCAGCTTAGTGGGGTTCAATCAGCCCCAGCATTTT.

The V call is TRBV12-3 or TRBV12-4, the J call TRBJ1-1; D is uncertain. The CDR3 is 12 residues long. Trimming took 3 bases from V and 7 from J, leaving 9 bases between them. For the CDR3, the DNA is TGTGCCAGCAGTTTCGAGGGTTTTGAAGCTTTCTTT. Translating gives CASSFEGFEAFF.

The chain is built from TRBV2 and TRBJ1-2; perhaps TRBD1 as D (6 bases). The germline gives CDR1 SNHLY, CDR2 FYNNEI. Between the trimmed V and J ends, which lost 3 bases and 5 bases, there was a span of 16 bases. The CDR3 runs 15 residues. The chain's CDR3 is CASSDQGRGPYGYTF. In DNA, the CDR3 is TGTGCCAGCAGTGATCAGGGGAGAGGGCCATATGGCTACACCTTC.

The chain is built from TRBV27 and TRBJ2-2; TRBD1 matches 7 bases. Looked up from germline, CDR1 is MNHEY and CDR2 is SMNVEV (reference sequence). Trimming cost V 3 bases and J 8 bases; bases outside gene matches: 9. The CDR3 loop spans 15 amino acids. DNA for the CDR3: TGTGCCAGCAGTTTGGCAGGGGGTATGGTAGGGGAGCTGTTTTTT. Encoded protein: CASSLAGGMVGELFF.

V usage is TRBV6-6 and J usage is TRBJ2-7, with 8 bases that match TRBD1. Trimming removed 7 bases from V and 1 base from J; junction bases left unmatched: 6. The germline V gene encodes CDR1 MNHNY and CDR2 SVGAGI (reference sequence). The CDR3 covers 14 residues. This CDR3 reads CASISGTGSYEQYF. The CDR3 DNA reads TGTGCCAGCATTTCCGGGACAGGATCCTACGAGCAGTACTTC.

In its sample, this clone was seen once. This chain uses TRBV19 with TRBJ1-6; D unresolved. The germline gives CDR1 LNHDA, CDR2 SQIVND (reference sequence). V lost 3 bases and J 0 bases, leaving 12 bases between the germline ends. The CDR3 spans 17 residues. CDR3 bases: TGTGCCAGTAGTATCGGGTGGGCTAGCTCCTATAATTCACCCCTCCACTTT. It yields the protein CASSIGWASSYNSPLHF.

This clone has just a few counts. V gene TRBV2 combines with J gene TRBJ2-7; D unresolved. Germline values: CDR1 SNHLY, CDR2 FYNNEI. CDR3 size: 15 residues. Trimming cost V 0 bases and J 5 bases, with 14 bases left between them. The CDR3 DNA is TGTGCCAGCAGTGAAGCGCGAGGTCCTGGGGACGAGCAGTACTTC. Translating gives CASSEARGPGDEQYF.